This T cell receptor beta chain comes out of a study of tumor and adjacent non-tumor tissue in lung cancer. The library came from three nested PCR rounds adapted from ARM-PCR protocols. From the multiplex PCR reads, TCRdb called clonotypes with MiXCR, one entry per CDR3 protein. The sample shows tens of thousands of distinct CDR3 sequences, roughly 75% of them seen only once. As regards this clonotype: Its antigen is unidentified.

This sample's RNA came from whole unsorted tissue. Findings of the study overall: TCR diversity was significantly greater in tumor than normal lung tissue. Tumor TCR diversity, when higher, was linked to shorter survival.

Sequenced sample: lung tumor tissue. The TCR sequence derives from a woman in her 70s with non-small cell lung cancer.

The CDR3 here is CASNFVWGANTEAFF. The CDR3 DNA is TGTGCCAGCAACTTCGTTTGGGGGGCGAACACTGAAGCTTTCTTT. The genes are TRBV7-9 and TRBJ1-1; D is possibly TRBD1 (6 bases). Germline V CDR1 and CDR2: SEHNR, FQNEAQ (reference sequence). Trimming removed 7 bases from V and 1 base from J, with 16 bases in between. The CDR3 totals 15 residues.